The clone carrying this TCR beta chain was counted between two and nine times. Sample-barcoded 5' priming and a J-beta primer mix drove a second PCR of roughly 7 to 11 cycles. One entry per CDR3 protein, called by TCRdb with MiXCR from the 5' RACE reads. The sample has fewer than 700,000 distinct CDR3 sequences; less than 45% are singletons. This sample was included in a study of blood T cells in healthy people across ages. Germline CDR1 reads SGHAT; CDR2 reads FQNNGV. J gave up 11 bases and V 5 bases, and 13 bases lay outside the gene matches. The CDR3 is made up of 15 amino acids. Sequencing used blood. V gene TRBV11-2 combines with J gene TRBJ2-5, with 11 bases that match TRBD2. The clonotype comes from a man older than 75 in good health. The CDR3 loop reads CASSPELAGVVRQYF. The CDR3 bases are TGTGCCAGCAGCCCAGAACTAGCGGGAGTTGTTCGGCAGTACTTC. Full variable domain (missing parts from reference TRBV11-2 and TRBJ2-5): EAGVAQSPRYKIIEKRQSVAFWCNPISGHATLYWYQQILGQGPKLLIQFQNNGVVDDSQLPKDRFSAERLKGVDSTLKIQPAKLEDSAVYLCASSPELAGVVRQYFGPGTRLLVL.